A selection of T cell receptor beta chains follows, all from one sample in a study of CD8+CD57+ T cells in acquired aplastic anemia. MiXCR, applied by TCRdb to the reads, yields one record per CDR3 protein. This sample has around 230,000 distinct CDR3 sequences, with roughly 55% found just once. The sequencing sample was made of sorted CD4+, CD8+, or CD8+CD57+ T cells (not recorded which) from PBMCs. These receptors came from a human donor in good health. The CDR3 runs from the conserved cysteine through the conserved F or W. Each record gives: D gene, J gene, clone size, V gene, CDR3 protein, CDR3 DNA. D genes are given only for firm matches. Size tells how often a clone was seen (once, few, many) or the class of an expanded clone, and some rows leave it out.

>-|TRBJ2-3|few|TRBV6-1
CASSEALGLLNTDTQYF
TGTGCCAGCAGTGAAGCCTTGGGTCTTCTAAACACAGATACGCAGTATTTT
>-|TRBJ2-7|-|TRBV20-1
CSARPFSASYEQYF
TGCAGTGCTAGACCTTTTAGCGCCTCCTACGAGCAGTACTTC
>-|TRBJ2-7|-|TRBV7-9
CASSHRDLTYEQYF
TGTGCCAGCAGCCACCGAGACCTCACCTACGAGCAGTACTTC
>-|TRBJ2-7|-|TRBV10-3
CAISESRETYEQYF
TGTGCCATCAGTGAGTCCCGGGAGACCTACGAGCAGTACTTC
>TRBD1|TRBJ2-7|few|TRBV29-1
CSVRTGNYEQYF
TGCAGCGTCAGGACAGGGAACTACGAGCAGTACTTC
>-|TRBJ2-3|-|TRBV20-1
CSAGRRSEDTQYF
TGCAGTGCTGGTAGGAGGTCGGAAGATACGCAGTATTTT
>TRBD2|TRBJ2-3|-|TRBV2
CASSYLGLARTDTQYF
TGTGCCAGCAGTTACCTGGGACTAGCGCGCACAGATACGCAGTATTTT
>-|TRBJ2-5|-|TRBV25-1
CASSEPGATQYF
TGTGCCAGCAGTGAGCCCGGGGCGACCCAGTACTTC
>-|TRBJ1-2|-|TRBV20-1
CSASDPQGGCDYGYTF
TGCAGTGCTAGTGACCCCCAGGGAGGGTGTGACTATGGCTACACCTTC
>TRBD1|TRBJ2-7|-|TRBV12-3/TRBV12-4
CASSSSGTGSYEQYF
TGTGCCAGCAGTTCATCCGGGACAGGCTCCTACGAGCAGTACTTC
>-|TRBJ2-1|many|TRBV19
CASSMGSSYNEQFF
TGTGCCAGTAGTATGGGAAGCTCCTACAATGAGCAGTTCTTC
>TRBD2|TRBJ2-1|-|TRBV7-3
CASSELAGVNEQFF
TGTGCCAGCAGCGAACTAGCGGGAGTGAATGAGCAGTTCTTC
>TRBD2|TRBJ2-1|many|TRBV6-4
CASSDGLAGNEQFF
TGTGCCAGCAGTGACGGACTAGCGGGGAATGAGCAGTTCTTC
>TRBD2|TRBJ2-7|-|TRBV7-8
CASSFAGGEYEQYF
TGTGCCAGCAGCTTTGCGGGAGGTGAATACGAGCAGTACTTC
>TRBD1|TRBJ1-2|-|TRBV20-1
CSATKDRNYGYTF
TGCAGTGCTACTAAGGACAGGAACTATGGCTACACCTTC
>TRBD2|TRBJ2-1|many|TRBV7-6
CASSPGLAGVLSSYNEQFF
TGTGCCAGCAGCCCAGGACTAGCGGGGGTTCTGAGCTCCTACAATGAGCAGTTCTTC
>-|TRBJ1-1|-|TRBV29-1
CSDRDMNTEAFF
TGCAGCGATCGTGACATGAACACTGAAGCTTTCTTT
>-|TRBJ2-7|many|TRBV7-9
CASSLGRTYEQYF
TGTGCCAGCAGCTTAGGACGGACCTACGAGCAGTACTTC
>-|TRBJ1-5|once|TRBV9
CASSVEGAGNQPQHF
TGTGCCAGCAGCGTAGAAGGAGCGGGCAATCAGCCCCAGCATTTT
>-|TRBJ2-5|-|TRBV7-9
CASLQGGSEKTQYF
TGTGCCAGCCTGCAGGGCGGAAGCGAGAAGACCCAGTACTTC
>TRBD2|TRBJ2-7|-|TRBV2
CASSEWTSGTSYEQYF
TGTGCCAGCAGTGAGTGGACTAGCGGGACCTCCTACGAGCAGTACTTC
>-|TRBJ2-2|many|TRBV6-4
CASSDSQTGELFF
TGTGCCAGCAGTGACTCACAGACCGGGGAGCTGTTTTTT
>-|TRBJ1-1|-|TRBV20-1
CSAFRDPGGTEAFF
TGCAGTGCTTTCCGGGACCCAGGAGGCACTGAAGCTTTCTTT
>-|TRBJ2-7|once|TRBV7-8
CASSSRRQAVYEQYF
TGTGCCAGCAGTAGCCGGAGACAGGCGGTCTACGAGCAGTACTTC
>TRBD2|TRBJ2-5|once|TRBV7-7
CASSSLAGGAGTQYF
TGTGCCAGCAGCTCCCTAGCGGGGGGGGCCGGGACCCAGTACTTC
>-|TRBJ2-6|-|TRBV7-9
CASSLVSGTAPSGANVLTF
TGTGCCAGCAGCTTAGTCTCCGGGACGGCTCCCTCTGGGGCCAACGTCCTGACTTTC
>TRBD2|TRBJ2-1|once|TRBV2
CASSGDGSGGIRSYNEQFF
TGTGCCAGCAGTGGAGATGGTAGCGGGGGGATTAGATCCTACAATGAGCAGTTCTTC
>-|TRBJ1-5|few|TRBV7-8
CASSLGARANQPQHF
TGTGCCAGCAGCTTAGGTGCCAGGGCGAATCAGCCCCAGCATTTT
>-|TRBJ1-1|-|TRBV15
CATSSVGENTEAFF
TGTGCCACCAGCTCCGTGGGGGAGAACACTGAAGCTTTCTTT
>-|TRBJ2-5|-|TRBV4-1
CASSQDLAQETQYF
TGCGCCAGCAGCCAAGATTTAGCCCAGGAGACCCAGTACTTC
>-|TRBJ1-2|many|TRBV4-3
CASSQARHSNYGYTF
TGCGCCAGCAGCCAAGCAAGACATTCCAACTATGGCTACACCTTC
>-|TRBJ2-7|-|TRBV2
CASSDLPYEQYF
TGTGCCAGCAGTGATCTTCCCTACGAGCAGTACTTC
>-|TRBJ2-2|many|TRBV6-5
CASSYSEYTGELFF
TGTGCCAGCAGTTACTCAGAGTACACCGGGGAGCTGTTTTTT
>-|TRBJ1-2|-|TRBV5-6
CASSTDSHYGYTF
TGTGCCAGCAGCACGGACAGTCACTATGGCTACACCTTC
>-|TRBJ2-6|many|TRBV27
CASSLGDTGANVLTF
TGTGCCAGCAGTTTAGGGGACACCGGGGCCAACGTCCTGACTTTC
>-|TRBJ2-2|many|TRBV19
CASSPSTGFTGELFF
TGTGCCAGTAGCCCTTCTACAGGGTTTACCGGGGAGCTGTTTTTT
>-|TRBJ2-1|many|TRBV9
CASSVTSTGVYTEQFF
TGTGCCAGCAGCGTAACGTCAACGGGAGTTTACACTGAGCAGTTCTTC
>-|TRBJ1-1|-|TRBV10-3
CTTLKTTGRNTEAFF
TGTACCACCCTCAAAACGACCGGGAGGAACACTGAAGCTTTCTTT
>-|TRBJ2-7|-|TRBV10-3
CAISDLYEQYF
TGTGCCATCAGCGACCTCTACGAGCAGTACTTC
>-|TRBJ1-2|many|TRBV2
CAHRTPTGYGYTF
TGTGCCCACCGGACCCCAACGGGCTATGGCTACACCTTC
>-|TRBJ1-1|-|TRBV24-1
CATSDSRGTEAFF
TGTGCCACCAGTGATTCTCGCGGCACTGAAGCTTTCTTT
>TRBD2|TRBJ2-3|-|TRBV9
CASSVDQAGGVIDTQYF
TGTGCCAGCAGCGTAGATCAAGCGGGGGGAGTTATAGATACGCAGTATTTT
>-|TRBJ1-2|-|TRBV20-1
CARQDLGFGYTF
TGCGCACGACAGGATTTGGGGTTTGGCTACACCTTC
>-|TRBJ1-2|many|TRBV7-9
CASSPAVKGYGYTF
TGTGCCAGCAGCCCGGCGGTAAAGGGGTATGGCTACACCTTC
>-|TRBJ1-1|few|TRBV29-1
CSVVSENTEAFF
TGCAGCGTTGTATCCGAGAACACTGAAGCTTTCTTT
>TRBD1|TRBJ2-1|-|TRBV20-1
CSYRQGIYNEQFF
TGCAGCTACAGACAGGGCATCTACAATGAGCAGTTCTTC
>-|TRBJ1-6|-|TRBV19
CASSIAGPGNSPLHF
TGTGCCAGTAGTATAGCGGGCCCGGGGAATTCACCCCTCCACTTT
>TRBD1|TRBJ2-7|-|TRBV9
CASHRTDRRTYEQYF
TGTGCCAGCCATAGAACGGACAGGAGAACCTACGAGCAGTACTTC